Below, 22 T cell receptor beta chains from the same sample are listed, as sequenced in a study of beta chain features in type 1 diabetes. The whole isolated RNA underwent reverse transcription, so sequencing captured expressed TCRB transcripts. The protocol was immunoSEQ multiplex PCR, while the TCRdb copy is restricted to in-frame clones and leaves out a portion. The top ten clones hold 0.06% to 0.07% of a sample with around 430,000 clones, about 32% of them seen once. The sequenced sample was naive CD4+ T cells from blood. These receptors originate from a young man in good health.

The rearrangement links TRBV30 to TRBJ2-3; 7 nucleotides line up with TRBD1. Germline trimming cut 2 bases from V and 9 bases from J; bases unmatched to any gene: 8. In germline, CDR1 is GTSNPN, CDR2 SVGIG (reference sequence). The length of the CDR3 is 13 residues. CDR3 sequence (DNA): TGTGCCTGGAGTCCCCGGACAGGAGACACGCAGTATTTT. This codes for CAWSPRTGDTQYF.

The rearrangement uses TRBV5-6 and TRBJ2-3; 8 nucleotides agree with TRBD1. CDR3 length equals 14 residues. Germline trimming cut 0 bases from V and 6 bases from J; bases unmatched to any gene: 3. Germline CDR1 is SGHDT and CDR2 is YYEEEE. The CDR3 DNA reads as TGTGCCAGCAGCTTGGGACAGGGGCTGGATACGCAGTATTTT. This sequence encodes CASSLGQGLDTQYF. The full variable domain, completed using reference TRBV5-6 and TRBJ2-3, is DAGVTQSPTHLIKTRGQQVTLRCSPKSGHDTVSWYQQALGQGPQFIFQYYEEEERQRGNFPDRFSGHQFPNYSSELNVNALLLGDSALYLCASSLGQGLDTQYFGPGTRLTVL.

The chain joins TRBV27 to TRBJ2-2; possible D gene TRBD1, 5 bases. The germline V and J ends were trimmed by 3 bases and 2 bases, with 10 bases remaining between them. Germline V gene lookup returns CDR1 MNHEY and CDR2 SMNVEV (reference sequence). This CDR3 has 15 residues. CDR3 in amino acids: CASSLRRANTGELFF. In nucleotides, the CDR3 is TGTGCCAGCAGTTTGCGCAGGGCAAACACCGGGGAGCTGTTTTTT.

This sequence joins TRBV7-2 and TRBJ1-5; 7 nucleotides match TRBD1. Germline assignment: CDR1 SGHTA and CDR2 FQGNSA. The CDR3 loop spans 16 amino acids. V lost 5 bases, J lost 5 bases, and 12 bases stayed unmatched. The CDR3 DNA follows: TGTGCCAGCAGCCCGGCCGGGACAGAAAGTTATCAGCCCCAGCATTTT. It specifies CASSPAGTESYQPQHF.

J is TRBJ1-1 and V is TRBV6-5; no clear D. CDR3 length: 12 amino acids. V was clipped by 4 bases and J by 7 bases, with 10 bases between them. Germline V gives CDR1 MNHEY, CDR2 SVGAGI. The CDR3 sequence: CASSSSVREAFF. The CDR3 DNA is TGTGCCAGCAGTTCCTCGGTGCGTGAAGCTTTCTTT.

This clone was detected only a few times. The V call is TRBV15, the J call TRBJ2-7, with 8 bases aligning to TRBD1. Looked up from germline, CDR1 is LNHNV and CDR2 is YYDKDF (reference sequence). V was pared by 1 base and J by 5 bases, with 4 bases of the junction left unmatched. The CDR3 extends over 14 amino acids. The CDR3: CATSRARGLDEQYF. The CDR3 DNA sequence: TGTGCCACCAGCAGAGCCAGGGGGCTCGACGAGCAGTACTTC. Drawing the rest from reference TRBV15 and TRBJ2-7, the complete variable domain is DAMVIQNPRYQVTQFGKPVTLSCSQTLNHNVMYWYQQKSSQAPKLLFHYYDKDFNNEADTPDNFQSRRPNTSFCFLDIRSPGLGDTAMYLCATSRARGLDEQYFGPGTRLTVT.

J is TRBJ2-1 and V is TRBV5-4; 8 nucleotides align to TRBD1. Germline V gene lookup returns CDR1 SGHNT and CDR2 YYREEE (reference sequence). The CDR3 runs 15 residues. The V and J ends lost 4 bases and 3 bases, in that order; junction bases with no gene match: 6. The CDR3: CASSGGQGGYNEQFF. The CDR3 coding sequence is TGTGCCAGCAGCGGTGGACAGGGCGGCTACAATGAGCAGTTCTTC.

The chain combines TRBV11-1 with TRBJ2-7; 7 bases match TRBD2. The CDR3 has 16 amino acids. In germline, CDR1 is SGHAT, CDR2 FQDESV (reference sequence). The junction had 9 bases not matched to a gene; V was cut back by 4 bases and J by 0 bases. CDR3 DNA: TGTGCCAGCAGCTCCGCGGCGGGAGTCGGCTCCTACGAGCAGTACTTC. Amino acids: CASSSAAGVGSYEQYF.

The chain couples TRBV13 to TRBJ2-3; no reliable D call. This CDR3 spans 15 amino acids. V was shortened by 6 bases and J by 1 base, with 14 bases between the two germline ends. The germline V gene has CDR1 PRHDT and CDR2 FYEKMQ (reference sequence). CDR3 sequence (DNA): TGTGCCAGCAGACCGGGCGCGCCACGCACAGATACGCAGTATTTT. Protein product: CASRPGAPRTDTQYF. The variable domain in full, with the rest retrieved from reference TRBV13 and TRBJ2-3, is AAGVIQSPRHLIKEKRETATLKCYPIPRHDTVYWYQQGPGQDPQFLISFYEKMQSDKGSIPDRFSAQQFSDYHSELNMSSLELGDSALYFCASRPGAPRTDTQYFGPGTRLTVL.

J is TRBJ1-1 and V is TRBV7-2; 8 nucleotides match TRBD1. Germline CDR1 reads SGHTA; CDR2 reads FQGNSA. J was trimmed by 2 bases and V by 4 bases; bases with no gene match: 3. This CDR3 has 14 residues. This CDR3 reads CASSWGQVNTEAFF. The CDR3 nucleotides are TGTGCCAGCAGCTGGGGACAGGTAAACACTGAAGCTTTCTTT.

This clone was seen only a few times. The chain carries TRBV6-5 and TRBJ1-5; TRBD1 is a possible D gene (5 bases). The germline V and J ends were trimmed by 8 bases and 2 bases, with 10 bases remaining between them. The CDR3 loop spans 13 amino acids. In germline, CDR1 is MNHEY, CDR2 SVGAGI. DNA of the CDR3: TGTGCCAGCGGCAGAGGGGGCAATCAGCCCCAGCATTTT. It specifies CASGRGGNQPQHF.

The chain carries TRBV19 and TRBJ1-1, with D tentatively TRBD1 (5 bases). The CDR3 consists of 15 residues. The V end lost 6 bases, the J end lost 0 bases, and 14 bases lay between the germline ends. Per germline, CDR1 LNHDA and CDR2 SQIVND (reference sequence). CDR3 region: CASSGAEELNTEAFF. The CDR3 bases are TGTGCCAGTAGCGGGGCAGAAGAATTGAACACTGAAGCTTTCTTT.

This clone showed up just a few times. J is TRBJ2-7 and V is TRBV30; 7 nucleotides match TRBD1. The V segment lost 4 bases and the J segment 6 bases; nucleotides outside the gene matches: 12. CDR3 length: 14 residues. Germline CDR1 and CDR2: GTSNPN and SVGIG (reference sequence). The CDR3 DNA follows: TGTGCCTGGACTGGGGACAGCGACTTGCCCGAGCAGTACTTC. It yields the protein CAWTGDSDLPEQYF.

The chain combines TRBV18 with TRBJ1-2; TRBD1 matches 7 bases. Germline V gene lookup returns CDR1 KGHSH and CDR2 LQKENI. The CDR3 runs to 14 residues. Losses at the gene ends were 5 bases for V and 0 bases for J; bases not matched to a gene: 3. CDR3 bases: TGTGCCAGCTCAGGGGACAGCCCTAACTATGGCTACACCTTC. Translation: CASSGDSPNYGYTF.

The CDR3: CASSLLLAATYEQYF. CDR3 sequence (DNA): TGTGCCAGCAGCTTATTGCTAGCGGCAACCTACGAGCAGTACTTC. This rearrangement joins TRBV11-2 to TRBJ2-7; 7 positions match TRBD2. There are 15 residues in the CDR3. Germline V gene data show CDR1 as SGHAT and CDR2 as FQNNGV. V lost 2 bases and J lost 2; bases outside the gene matches: 6. Drawing the rest from reference TRBV11-2 and TRBJ2-7, the complete variable domain is EAGVAQSPRYKIIEKRQSVAFWCNPISGHATLYWYQQILGQGPKLLIQFQNNGVVDDSQLPKDRFSAERLKGVDSTLKIQPAKLEDSAVYLCASSLLLAATYEQYFGPGTRLTVT.

This clone was seen a few times. V gene TRBV29-1 combines with J gene TRBJ2-7; 7 bases fit TRBD1. This CDR3 spans 14 amino acids. Trimming cost V 5 bases and J 2 bases; bases outside gene matches: 9. Germline CDR1 SQVTM, CDR2 ANQGSEA. In DNA form, the CDR3 reads TGCAGCGTTCGGTGGGGACAGATAACCTACGAGCAGTACTTC. This gives the protein CSVRWGQITYEQYF.

The chain combines TRBV25-1 with TRBJ1-2, with a weak D call TRBD1 (5 bases). This CDR3 contains 13 residues. Per the germline V gene, CDR1 is MGHDK and CDR2 is SYGVNS. V shed 1 base and J shed 7 bases, with 10 bases lying between them. CDR3 residues: CASSEWPGSGYTF. The DNA for the CDR3 is TGTGCCAGCAGTGAATGGCCAGGGTCTGGCTACACCTTC.

This chain uses TRBV28 with TRBJ2-4, with D possibly matching TRBD2 (6 bases). This CDR3 spans 14 amino acids. Germline V lookup: CDR1 MDHEN, CDR2 SYDVKM. V was pared by 6 bases and J by 11 bases, with 20 bases between. Written as DNA, the CDR3 is TGTGCCAGCAGCCCACCGGGACTTGAGTCATTTCAGTACTTC. It codes for CASSPPGLESFQYF.

This chain links TRBV5-1 with TRBJ2-7; 7 nucleotides match TRBD1. The CDR3 loop spans 15 amino acids. CDR1 is SGHRS, CDR2 YFSETQ, per germline. V shed 2 bases, J shed 0 bases, and the junction held 5 bases outside the gene matches. The CDR3 protein is CASSLLTGSSYEQYF. The CDR3 DNA is TGCGCCAGCAGCTTACTGACAGGGAGCTCCTACGAGCAGTACTTC. The variable domain in full, completed from reference TRBV5-1 and TRBJ2-7, reads KAGVTQTPRYLIKTRGQQVTLSCSPISGHRSVSWYQQTPGQGLQFLFEYFSETQRNKGNFPGRFSGRQFSNSRSEMNVSTLELGDSALYLCASSLLTGSSYEQYFGPGTRLTVT.

V gene TRBV4-3 combines with J gene TRBJ2-4; 7 bases are shared with TRBD1. The V segment lost 0 bases and the J segment 4 bases; nucleotides outside the gene matches: 12. The CDR3 runs to 18 residues. Germline values: CDR1 LGHNA, CDR2 YSLEER. CDR3 region: CASSQEVVLLQGKNIQYF. CDR3 sequence (DNA): TGCGCCAGCAGCCAAGAGGTGGTTTTATTACAGGGGAAAAACATTCAGTACTTC.

This clone was observed a few times. The chain has TRBV21-1 and TRBJ2-5; TRBD2, the D gene given by the table, was not confirmed from the DNA. TRBV21-1 is a known pseudogene. The CDR3 contains 13 residues. The CDR3 loop reads CASSPVREKTQYF. CDR3 in DNA: TGTGCCAGCAGTCCCGTGAGAGAGAAGACCCAGTACTTC.

This clone was detected only a few times. The J gene is TRBJ2-1, the V gene TRBV15; 10 bases match TRBD2. From germline, CDR1 is LNHNV and CDR2 YYDKDF (reference sequence). The V gene end was trimmed by 5 bases and the J gene end by 6 bases; junction bases not matched to a gene: 13. The CDR3 extends over 17 amino acids. CDR3 loop: CATSPGSGRAYLNEQFF. The CDR3 DNA is TGTGCCACCAGCCCCGGGAGCGGGAGGGCCTATCTCAATGAGCAGTTCTTC.